A single sample is the source of the 16 T cell receptor beta chains below, sequenced in a study of blood T cells in healthy people across ages. Then a second PCR, running roughly 7 to 11 cycles, was carried out with a sample-barcoded 5' primer and a J-beta primer mix. From the 5' RACE reads, TCRdb called clonotypes with MiXCR, one entry per CDR3 protein. The sample holds about 800,000 distinct CDR3 sequences, around a quarter seen once. This sample was shared with a second study, whose subject was T cells of mothers and their children.

Sequenced input: blood. The source is a boy between 10 and 17 years old in good health.

The rearrangement uses TRBV5-5 and TRBJ2-7; 8 nucleotides match TRBD1. The germline V gene encodes CDR1 SGHKS and CDR2 YYEKEE (reference sequence). V was clipped by 0 bases and J by 5 bases; unmatched bases: 4. This CDR3 is built from 14 residues. The CDR3 loop is CASSLGTGTDEQYF. The CDR3 DNA reads TGTGCCAGCAGCTTGGGGACAGGGACCGACGAGCAGTACTTC.

A few counts support this clonotype. The V and J genes are TRBV15 and TRBJ1-5; D gene uncertain. Trimming stripped 3 bases from V and 4 bases from J, with 10 bases between. This CDR3 has 14 amino acids. In germline, CDR1 is LNHNV, CDR2 YYDKDF (reference sequence). CDR3 bases: TGTGCCACCAGCAGCCAGATGGGAAATCAGCCCCAGCATTTT. Translated, it gives CATSSQMGNQPQHF. The full variable domain, in which reference TRBV15 and TRBJ1-5 provide the parts outside the CDR3, is DAMVIQNPRYQVTQFGKPVTLSCSQTLNHNVMYWYQQKSSQAPKLLFHYYDKDFNNEADTPDNFQSRRPNTSFCFLDIRSPGLGDTAMYLCATSSQMGNQPQHFGDGTRLSIL.

The sample holds a few counts of this clonotype. This chain links TRBV29-1 with TRBJ2-5, with TRBD1 identical over 7 bases. V was pared by 5 bases and J by 5 bases, with 14 bases of the junction left unmatched. The CDR3 extends over 15 amino acids. Per germline, CDR1 SQVTM and CDR2 ANQGSEA. The CDR3 bases are TGCAGCGTTTCCCCCCAAGAGGGGGCGCGGGAGACCCAGTACTTC. It codes for CSVSPQEGARETQYF.

The gene calls are TRBV14 and TRBJ1-2, with D maybe TRBD1 (6 bases). There are 14 residues in the CDR3. Between the trimmed V and J ends, which lost 4 bases and 4 bases, there was a span of 13 bases. Germline V gene lookup returns CDR1 SGHDN and CDR2 FVKESK. The CDR3 reads CASSPAGGAYGYTF. Written as DNA, the CDR3 is TGTGCCAGCAGCCCAGCGGGGGGCGCCTATGGCTACACCTTC.

This clonotype occurred a few times. The chain employs TRBV28 and TRBJ1-6; TRBD1 matches 8 bases. The CDR3 is made up of 15 amino acids. With 5 bases clipped from V and 10 bases from J, the junction kept 10 bases outside the gene matches. Looked up from germline, CDR1 is MDHEN and CDR2 is SYDVKM. As DNA, the CDR3 is TGTGCCAGCAGTCCCACGACAGGGGTTGAATCACCCCTCCACTTT. Translated, it gives CASSPTTGVESPLHF.

This clonotype was recorded many times. This sequence joins TRBV27 and TRBJ1-3; the D gene is possibly TRBD1 (6 bases). V was trimmed by 6 bases and J by 0 bases, leaving 12 bases between them. This CDR3 has 15 residues. Germline V gene lookup returns CDR1 MNHEY and CDR2 SMNVEV (reference sequence). CDR3 residues: CASRITGNSGNTIYF. CDR3 coding DNA: TGTGCCAGCAGGATAACAGGGAACTCTGGAAACACCATATATTTT.

J is TRBJ2-3 and V is TRBV7-3, with TRBD2 matching 9 bases. CDR1 is SGHTA and CDR2 is FQGTGA in the germline V gene. Unmatched junction bases numbered 7, after V lost 8 bases and J lost 4 bases. The CDR3 runs to 14 residues. CDR3: CASALVAGADTQYF. In DNA form, the CDR3 reads TGTGCCAGCGCCTTGGTAGCGGGGGCAGATACGCAGTATTTT.

This rearrangement joins TRBV14 to TRBJ2-5, with D possibly matching TRBD2 (5 bases). Trimming stripped 4 bases from V and 4 bases from J, with 13 bases between. This CDR3 has 14 residues. CDR1 is SGHDN and CDR2 is FVKESK in the germline V gene. The CDR3 spells CASSPRRRSETQYF. CDR3 DNA sequence: TGTGCCAGCAGCCCTCGGAGGAGATCAGAGACCCAGTACTTC.

The J gene is TRBJ1-5, the V gene TRBV6-1; 10 bases are shared with TRBD1. Germline CDR1 reads MNHNS; CDR2 reads SASEGT. The ends lost 3 bases at V and 3 bases at J; junction bases unmatched: 5. The CDR3 runs to 16 residues. Written as DNA, the CDR3 is TGTGCCAGCAGTGACAGGGACAGGGGTCCCAATCAGCCCCAGCATTTT. Protein sequence: CASSDRDRGPNQPQHF.

There are a few counts of this clonotype. The chain has TRBV20-1 and TRBJ1-1, with TRBD1 matching over 8 bases. The CDR3 spans 12 residues. Per germline, CDR1 DFQATT and CDR2 SNEGSKA (reference sequence). Trimming took 2 bases from V and 10 from J; bases not matched to a gene: 6. CDR3 sequence reads: CSARQGAVPAFF. CDR3 coding DNA: TGCAGTGCTAGACAGGGGGCCGTACCAGCTTTCTTT.

This clonotype was observed a handful of times. This chain joins TRBV7-9 and TRBJ2-5; D possibly corresponds to TRBD1 (6 bases). The assigned J gene may be wrong: the sequence end matches TRBJ2-7 better. The CDR3 contains 14 residues. Germline V CDR1 and CDR2: SEHNR, FQNEAQ (reference sequence). The chain's CDR3 is CASSLARTGNEQYF. DNA of the CDR3: TGTGCCAGCAGCTTAGCCCGAACAGGGAACGAGCAGTACTTC.

On this clonotype itself: Its ends do not fully match the called genes, so a read error is possible. The gene calls are TRBV7-9 and TRBJ1-1; D is perhaps TRBD1 (6 bases). The CDR3 sequence is 15 residues long. CDR1 is SEHNR and CDR2 is FQNEAQ in the germline V gene (reference sequence). The CDR3 DNA sequence: TGCGCCAGCAGCTTAGTTGGGGACAAGGACACTGAAGCTTTCTTT. Translated, it gives CASSLVGDKDTEAFF. The entire variable domain, with the rest obtained from reference TRBV7-9 and TRBJ1-1, is as follows: DTGVSQNPRHKITKRGQNVTFRCDPISEHNRLYWYRQTLGQGPEFLTYFQNEAQLEKSRLLSDRFSAERPKGSFSTLEIQRTEQGDSAMYLCASSLVGDKDTEAFFGQGTRLTVV.

V usage is TRBV28 and J usage is TRBJ2-5; 9 nucleotides agree with TRBD1. The end of the DNA is better explained by TRBJ2-1, so the J call may be wrong. This CDR3 spans 15 amino acids. CDR1 and CDR2 (germline): MDHEN, SYDVKM. The CDR3: CASSHRDRVKNEQFF. CDR3 DNA sequence: TGTGCCAGCAGTCACCGGGACAGGGTTAAGAATGAGCAGTTCTTC.

The table lists this clonotype with a few counts. The CDR3 reads CASSTPTGGKLFF. CDR3 DNA: TGTGCCAGCAGCACCCCTACCGGAGGAAAACTGTTTTTT. This sequence joins TRBV21-1 and TRBJ1-4. TRBV21-1 is a documented pseudogene. The CDR3 has 13 amino acids.

There are a few counts of this clonotype. The chain recombines TRBV11-2 with TRBJ2-5, with 8 bases that match TRBD2. The DNA end favors TRBJ2-1, so the J call may be wrong. The germline CDR1 and CDR2 sequences are SGHAT and FQNNGV. CDR3 length: 13 amino acids. This CDR3 reads CASSVDREGEQFF. CDR3 sequence (DNA): TGTGCCAGCAGCGTCGACCGGGAGGGTGAGCAGTTCTTC.

A few counts support this clonotype. This chain links TRBV12-3 or TRBV12-4 with TRBJ2-5; 9 bases agree with TRBD1. CDR3 length: 14 amino acids. V lost 7 bases to trimming and J lost 5 bases; unmatched junction nucleotides: 8. CDR3 in amino acids: CASTQDRGGETQYF. DNA for the CDR3: TGTGCCAGCACCCAGGACAGGGGCGGCGAGACCCAGTACTTC.